Below, 26 T cell receptor beta chains from the same sample are listed, as sequenced in a study of CD8 T cells in ankylosing spondylitis. Study observations and caveats: Seemingly distinctive of ankylosing spondylitis blood was a TCR beta motif formed by eight highly homologous variants.

These TCRs' antigens remain unknown. MiXCR, run by TCRdb on the 5' RACE reads, gives a single entry per CDR3 protein. The sample lists 470,000 or so distinct CDR3 sequences, more than 25% occurring once. Sample: blood, either unsorted or a sorted T cell fraction (not recorded which). These receptors were taken from a male donor with ankylosing spondylitis.

This chain uses TRBV5-1 with TRBJ2-4; possible D gene TRBD2, 6 bases. This CDR3 has 14 amino acids. The V and J ends lost 3 bases and 5 bases respectively, with 12 bases between them. CDR1 and CDR2 from the germline V gene are SGHRS and YFSETQ. This CDR3 is CASSSRDLENIQYF. DNA of the CDR3: TGCGCCAGCAGCTCCCGGGACTTGGAAAACATTCAGTACTTC.

This chain's CDR3 is CASSLVGGKVETQYF. The DNA for the CDR3 is TGCGCCAGCAGCTTGGTAGGCGGTAAGGTAGAGACCCAGTACTTC. The chain recombines TRBV5-1 with TRBJ2-5; D is ambiguous. V shed 0 bases and J shed 4 bases, with 13 bases lying between them. The germline V gene has CDR1 SGHRS and CDR2 YFSETQ. This CDR3 spans 15 amino acids.

This clonotype has only a few counts. This sequence joins TRBV25-1 and TRBJ2-1, with 7 bases that match TRBD1. The junction had 6 bases not matched to a gene; V was cut back by 8 bases and J by 2 bases. The CDR3 extends over 14 amino acids. Per germline, CDR1 MGHDK and CDR2 SYGVNS. Here the CDR3 reads CASQHRGTYNEQFF. Here the CDR3 DNA reads TGTGCCAGCCAACACAGGGGCACCTACAATGAGCAGTTCTTC.

In its sample, this clonotype was seen a few times. V and J are TRBV5-1 and TRBJ2-3, with D possibly TRBD1 on 5 matching bases. The germline V gene encodes CDR1 SGHRS and CDR2 YFSETQ. The CDR3 runs to 15 residues. Trimming shortened V by 4 bases and J by 0 bases, and 12 bases separated the two germline ends. The CDR3 nucleotides are TGCGCCAGCAGCGTGACAGTGTCTAGCACAGATACGCAGTATTTT. This gives the protein CASSVTVSSTDTQYF.

This sequence joins TRBV9 and TRBJ1-2, with TRBD1 matching over 9 bases. The CDR3 contains 15 residues. Germline V gene lookup returns CDR1 SGDLS and CDR2 YYNGEE. Trimming cost V 3 bases and J 5 bases; bases outside gene matches: 8. The DNA of the CDR3 is TGTGCCAGCAGCGACCAACAGGGGGCTTATTATGGCTACACCTTC. Its protein is CASSDQQGAYYGYTF.

The chain has TRBV20-1 and TRBJ2-1; maybe TRBD2 (5 bases). The CDR3 extends over 17 amino acids. V was shortened by 5 bases and J by 0 bases, with 20 bases between the two germline ends. Germline assignment: CDR1 DFQATT and CDR2 SNEGSKA (reference sequence). CDR3 nucleotides: TGCAGTGCTCCCCCCCTGGCTAGCAGGAGCTCCTACAATGAGCAGTTCTTC. Its protein is CSAPPLASRSSYNEQFF.

This rearrangement joins TRBV6-1 to TRBJ2-3, with D perhaps matching TRBD2 (6 bases). This CDR3 has 15 amino acids. Per germline, CDR1 MNHNS and CDR2 SASEGT. Trimming pared 2 bases from V and 6 bases from J, leaving 15 bases between. The CDR3 loop reads CASSEREPPGDTQYF. CDR3 sequence (DNA): TGTGCCAGCAGTGAACGGGAGCCCCCAGGGGATACGCAGTATTTT.

The chain uses TRBV7-2 and TRBJ2-7, with no clear D. The V end was cut by 2 bases, the J end by 4 bases, with 15 bases between. Germline loops: CDR1 SGHTA, CDR2 FQGNSA. This CDR3 comprises 15 residues. CDR3 in amino acids: CASSLNLLGLYEQYF. In DNA form, the CDR3 reads TGTGCCAGCAGCTTAAATCTACTCGGGCTTTACGAGCAGTACTTC.

The rearrangement joins TRBV27 to TRBJ2-5; the match to TRBD1 covers 7 bases. J lost 5 bases, V lost 2 bases, and 5 bases had no gene match. Germline V gene lookup returns CDR1 MNHEY and CDR2 SMNVEV (reference sequence). This CDR3 region has 14 residues. As DNA, the CDR3 is TGTGCCAGCAGTTTAAGGGGGCTGTGGGAGACCCAGTACTTC. It translates to CASSLRGLWETQYF.

The rearrangement links TRBV3-1 to TRBJ1-1; TRBD1 agrees at 11 bases. The CDR3 spans 14 residues. The germline V gene has CDR1 LGHDT and CDR2 YNNKEL (reference sequence). Losses at the gene ends were 3 bases for V and 4 bases for J; bases not matched to a gene: 1. The CDR3 loop is CASSQGQGVTEAFF. The CDR3 coding sequence is TGTGCCAGCAGCCAGGGACAGGGGGTCACTGAAGCTTTCTTT. The full variable domain, in which reference TRBV3-1 and TRBJ1-1 provide the parts outside the CDR3, is DTAVSQTPKYLVTQMGNDKSIKCEQNLGHDTMYWYKQDSKKFLKIMFSYNNKELIINETVPNRFSPKSPDKAHLNLHINSLELGDSAVYFCASSQGQGVTEAFFGQGTRLTVV.

CDR3 DNA: TGTGCCAGCAGCTTAGGTCAAGCCCTGCACGATACGCAGTATTTT. This sequence encodes CASSLGQALHDTQYF. V usage is TRBV7-2 and J usage is TRBJ2-3; D not certain. Germline loops: CDR1 SGHTA, CDR2 FQGNSA. This CDR3 comprises 15 residues. V shed 1 base and J shed 6 bases, with 14 bases lying between them.

There are a few counts of this clonotype. The chain recombines TRBV14 with TRBJ1-3, with D uncertain. CDR3 length: 16 amino acids. Deletions cut 0 bases from V and 0 bases from J, with 9 bases between. Germline V lookup: CDR1 SGHDN, CDR2 FVKESK. The CDR3 is CASSQDPDPSGNTIYF. The DNA for the CDR3 is TGTGCCAGCAGCCAAGACCCGGACCCCTCTGGAAACACCATATATTTT.

This clonotype was detected many times. The genes are TRBV12-3 or TRBV12-4 and TRBJ1-2, with 8 bases lining up with TRBD1. With 7 bases clipped from V and 8 bases from J, the junction kept 9 bases outside the gene matches. The CDR3 covers 13 residues. The chain's CDR3 is CASKGQGIDGYTF. CDR3 nucleotide sequence: TGTGCCAGCAAAGGACAGGGAATCGACGGCTACACCTTC.

The sample holds many counts of this clonotype. The chain has TRBV6-1 and TRBJ2-1, with 9 bases fitting TRBD1. J lost 2 bases, V lost 6 bases, and 2 bases had no gene match. Germline-derived CDR1 and CDR2 are MNHNS and SASEGT. The CDR3 has 14 residues. The CDR3 sequence: CASRRQGAYNEQFF. The CDR3 coding sequence is TGTGCCAGCAGGCGACAGGGGGCCTACAATGAGCAGTTCTTC.

This clonotype was counted between two and nine times. The V and J genes are TRBV5-1 and TRBJ2-5; 11 positions agree with TRBD2. Germline V gene lookup returns CDR1 SGHRS and CDR2 YFSETQ. The V segment lost 3 bases and the J segment 5 bases; nucleotides outside the gene matches: 9. This CDR3 region has 16 residues. CDR3 nucleotides: TGCGCCAGCAGCTCGGGGACTAGCGGAGGCCAGGAGACCCAGTACTTC. It specifies CASSSGTSGGQETQYF.

In DNA, the CDR3 is TGTGCCAGCAGCCAAGATTGGACTAGCGCATCCTACGAGCAGTACTTC. This encodes CASSQDWTSASYEQYF. The chain carries TRBV4-2 and TRBJ2-7, with 9 bases that match TRBD2. This CDR3 contains 16 residues. Unmatched junction bases numbered 4, after V lost 0 bases and J lost 1 base. Germline CDR1 LGHNA, CDR2 YNFKEQ.

V is TRBV29-1 and J is TRBJ2-2; 14 bases match TRBD2. The CDR3 covers 16 residues. CDR1 and CDR2 from the germline V gene are SQVTM and ANQGSEA. J was trimmed by 4 bases and V by 6 bases; bases with no gene match: 7. The CDR3 sequence is CSVVTSGRVGTGELFF. The CDR3 DNA reads as TGCAGCGTCGTGACTAGCGGGAGGGTCGGCACCGGGGAGCTGTTTTTT.

This clonotype was observed a few times. The rearrangement links TRBV5-1 to TRBJ2-1, with TRBD2 matching over 7 bases. With 1 base clipped from V and 5 bases from J, the junction kept 0 bases outside the gene matches. CDR3 length: 13 amino acids. Germline lookup yields CDR1 SGHRS and CDR2 YFSETQ. Written as DNA, the CDR3 is TGCGCCAGCAGCTTGACTAGCGACAATGAGCAGTTCTTC. This translates into CASSLTSDNEQFF.

The rearrangement links TRBV6-2 or TRBV6-3 to TRBJ2-4; 11 bases are shared with TRBD2. The junction had 22 bases not matched to a gene; V was cut back by 6 bases and J by 3 bases. Germline V gene sequence: CDR1 MNHEY, CDR2 SVGEGT. This CDR3 spans 21 amino acids. The CDR3 sequence: CASSAHLPSGRRLLVKNIQYF. The CDR3 bases are TGTGCCAGCAGCGCCCATCTCCCTAGCGGGAGGAGACTTTTGGTCAAAAACATTCAGTACTTC.

The chain is built from TRBV5-1 and TRBJ1-2; 7 nucleotides line up with TRBD1. The V segment lost 2 bases and the J segment 2 bases; nucleotides outside the gene matches: 3. CDR1 and CDR2 from the germline V gene are SGHRS and YFSETQ. The CDR3 spans 14 residues. The CDR3: CASSFRDRNYGYTF. CDR3 sequence (DNA): TGCGCCAGCAGCTTCCGGGACAGAAACTATGGCTACACCTTC.

The CDR3 DNA reads as TGTGCCAGCAGTTACGACAGGGAGTTAAATGAGCAGTTCTTC. It encodes CASSYDRELNEQFF. The chain recombines TRBV6-5 with TRBJ2-1; 7 nucleotides align to TRBD1. CDR1 is MNHEY and CDR2 is SVGAGI in the germline V gene. With 2 bases clipped from V and 7 bases from J, the junction kept 5 bases outside the gene matches. The CDR3 contains 14 residues.

As DNA, the CDR3 is TGTGCCACCAGTGATCCGACTAGCGGGAGGGACAATGAGCAGTTCTTC. Protein sequence: CATSDPTSGRDNEQFF. The genes are TRBV24-1 and TRBJ2-1; 14 positions agree with TRBD2. In germline, CDR1 is KGHDR, CDR2 SFDVKD. The CDR3 is made up of 16 amino acids. The V gene end was trimmed by 3 bases and the J gene end by 5 bases; junction bases not matched to a gene: 2.

This chain joins TRBV12-3 or TRBV12-4 and TRBJ1-5; 7 nucleotides line up with TRBD1. The CDR3 extends over 14 amino acids. The ends lost 8 bases at V and 1 base at J; junction bases unmatched: 5. The CDR3 loop reads CASGDRASNQPQHF. The CDR3 DNA is TGTGCCAGCGGAGACAGGGCGAGCAATCAGCCCCAGCATTTT.

This clonotype has a count of ten or more. This chain uses TRBV5-1 with TRBJ1-4; no clear D. Germline V gene lookup returns CDR1 SGHRS and CDR2 YFSETQ. V lost 0 bases and J 4 bases, leaving 10 bases between the germline ends. This CDR3 spans 15 amino acids. The CDR3 nucleotides read TGCGCCAGCAGCTTGGAACGGCCCGATAATGAAAAACTGTTTTTT. It yields the protein CASSLERPDNEKLFF.

The rearrangement uses TRBV4-2 and TRBJ2-1, with D tentatively TRBD2 (5 bases). This CDR3 is 15 amino acids long. Germline lookup yields CDR1 LGHNA and CDR2 YNFKEQ. V was pared by 1 base and J by 4 bases, with 11 bases between. For the CDR3, the DNA is TGTGCCAGCAGCCAAGGAGGGAATCGGTACAATGAGCAGTTCTTC. Translation: CASSQGGNRYNEQFF.

V and J are TRBV7-2 and TRBJ2-3; D assignment may be TRBD1 or TRBD2 (5 bases each). Germline CDR1 SGHTA, CDR2 FQGNSA. The CDR3 has 15 residues. V lost 1 base, J lost 2 bases, and 10 bases lay in between. The CDR3 DNA sequence: TGTGCCAGCAGCTTAGATTGGGGGTTCACAGATACGCAGTATTTT. Residues: CASSLDWGFTDTQYF.